Listed here are 27 T cell receptor beta chains from one sample, sequenced in a study of T cells expressing NK-cell markers. With the 5' RACE reads reprocessed, TCRdb shows one record per CDR3 protein and no DNA. The clone table shows fewer than 550,000 distinct CDR3 sequences, with the ten largest holding almost 1.5%. The sequencing sample was made of blood T cells: a sorted CD56 or NKG2C T cell subset, CD4+ or CD8+ T cells, or bulk PBMC T cells (not recorded which). These receptors were collected from a woman in her forties or fifties in good health.

The chain combines TRBV28 with TRBJ2-7; TCRdb returns TRBD2, unconfirmable since there is no DNA. This CDR3 is 15 amino acids long. Germline assignment: CDR1 MDHEN and CDR2 SYDVKM. The CDR3 protein is CASSFRGRAAYEQYF.

The V gene is TRBV18, the J gene TRBJ2-1; TCRdb reports TRBD1, a call that lacks DNA to check it against. Looked up from germline, CDR1 is KGHSH and CDR2 is LQKENI. This CDR3 is built from 16 residues. CDR3: CASSRSSGTGYNEQFF.

CDR3 sequence reads: CAISENSRSDRRETQYF. The gene calls are TRBV10-3 and TRBJ2-5; as DNA is missing, the TRBD1 call by TCRdb cannot be tested. Looked up from germline, CDR1 is ENHRY and CDR2 is SYGVKD. The length of the CDR3 is 17 residues.

V and J are TRBV14 and TRBJ2-1; TCRdb picks TRBD2, but there is no DNA to check that call. Germline V gene lookup returns CDR1 SGHDN and CDR2 FVKESK. The CDR3 has 18 residues. The CDR3 sequence: CASSQERGLVKSRDEQFF.

V is TRBV6-5 and J is TRBJ2-7; TCRdb proposes TRBD1, but this gene call is untestable without DNA. CDR1 MNHEY and CDR2 SVGAGI come from the germline V gene. This CDR3 comprises 11 residues. The chain's CDR3 is CASTSRGKQYF.

The CDR3 sequence: CASSLRGYRVSGRNEDTQYF. This rearrangement joins TRBV7-3 to TRBJ2-3; TCRdb proposes TRBD2, but this gene call is untestable without DNA. The CDR3 has 20 amino acids. CDR1 and CDR2 from the germline V gene are SGHTA and FQGTGA.

V is TRBV12-3 or TRBV12-4 and J is TRBJ2-5; TCRdb lists TRBD2, though no DNA is available to test this call. The CDR3 has 15 amino acids. This chain's CDR3 is CASRASGSRGETQYF.

The chain joins TRBV7-2 to TRBJ1-2; TCRdb's assignment of TRBD1 cannot be checked, as there is no DNA. The CDR3 covers 14 residues. Germline lookup yields CDR1 SGHTA and CDR2 FQGNSA. The CDR3 is CASSLEGRNYGYTF.

The chain is built from TRBV6-5 and TRBJ2-1; TCRdb names TRBD2, which stays unverified in the absence of DNA. Germline V gene sequence: CDR1 MNHEY, CDR2 SVGAGI. This CDR3 region has 13 residues. This CDR3 reads CASSQTRLDEQFF.

The chain joins TRBV19 to TRBJ2-7; with no DNA, the TCRdb D assignment of TRBD1 cannot be verified. This CDR3 is 15 amino acids long. Germline V CDR1 and CDR2: LNHDA, SQIVND (reference sequence). The CDR3 loop reads CASSIVGDRVKEQYF.

The chain joins TRBV20-1 to TRBJ1-6; TCRdb's D call of TRBD1 is untestable without DNA. The CDR3 runs to 15 residues. The germline V gene has CDR1 DFQATT and CDR2 SNEGSKA (reference sequence). CDR3 sequence: CSARAYGQGNSPLHF.

CDR3: CASSLASLHEGGELFF. The V and J genes are TRBV5-1 and TRBJ2-2; the TCRdb D gene call, TRBD2, has no DNA to confirm it. Germline-derived CDR1 and CDR2 are SGHRS and YFSETQ. This CDR3 has 16 residues.

CDR3 sequence reads: CASSQRRGQMNTEAFF. This sequence joins TRBV3-1 and TRBJ1-1; the D call of TRBD1 rests on TCRdb alone, since no DNA is present to check it. The CDR3 totals 16 residues. The germline V gene encodes CDR1 LGHDT and CDR2 YNNKEL (reference sequence).

V is TRBV5-1 and J is TRBJ2-1; TCRdb's assignment of TRBD2 cannot be checked, as there is no DNA. Germline values: CDR1 SGHRS, CDR2 YFSETQ. The CDR3 runs 18 residues. CDR3 sequence: CASSLGGGGLAGRNEQFF.

The genes are TRBV20-1 and TRBJ1-1. This CDR3 has 13 residues. CDR1 and CDR2 (germline): DFQATT, SNEGSKA (reference sequence). The CDR3 loop is CSASKRVVTEAFF.

The chain employs TRBV13 and TRBJ1-5; the TRBD1 assignment by TCRdb is unverifiable without DNA. Germline-derived CDR1 and CDR2 are PRHDT and FYEKMQ (reference sequence). This CDR3 comprises 13 residues. The CDR3 protein is CASSWGQQGPQHF.

The chain has TRBV5-1 and TRBJ1-2. The CDR3 has 12 amino acids. Germline assignment: CDR1 SGHRS and CDR2 YFSETQ. CDR3 sequence: CASSLGQYGYTF.

This CDR3 is CASSQRTGDGNEQFF. The chain recombines TRBV18 with TRBJ2-1; TCRdb's D call, TRBD1, is unchecked because there is no DNA. The CDR3 is 15 residues long. Germline lookup yields CDR1 KGHSH and CDR2 LQKENI.

V and J are TRBV24-1 and TRBJ1-1; lacking DNA, the TRBD1 call made by TCRdb goes unchecked. Germline assignment: CDR1 KGHDR and CDR2 SFDVKD. This CDR3 region has 14 residues. CDR3 amino acids: CATREPGQNTEAFF.

The chain couples TRBV3-1 to TRBJ2-3; TCRdb's D call of TRBD1 is untestable without DNA. The germline V gene encodes CDR1 LGHDT and CDR2 YNNKEL (reference sequence). The CDR3 spans 19 residues. This CDR3 reads CASSQRDRGLAGDADTQYF.

This chain uses TRBV7-8 with TRBJ2-3; TCRdb's D call, TRBD2, is unchecked because there is no DNA. Germline CDR1 and CDR2: SGHVS and FQNEAQ. CDR3 length: 15 residues. The CDR3 loop reads CASSTWEGRTDTQYF.

CDR3 region: CASGLVLDRANNEQFF. The rearrangement joins TRBV12-5 to TRBJ2-1; TCRdb outputs TRBD1, but without DNA this stays unchecked. The CDR3 covers 16 residues. Per germline, CDR1 LGHNT and CDR2 FRNRAP.

The J gene is TRBJ2-2, the V gene TRBV6-5; TCRdb proposes TRBD1, but this gene call is untestable without DNA. Germline CDR1 MNHEY, CDR2 SVGAGI. This CDR3 contains 17 residues. CDR3 protein: CASRGDRVSRNTGELFF.

The chain combines TRBV19 with TRBJ2-7. This CDR3 comprises 13 residues. CDR1 is LNHDA, CDR2 SQIVND, per germline (reference sequence). The CDR3 sequence: CASTSGLSYEQYF.

CDR3 sequence: CASSEGLARNTGELFF. The chain employs TRBV7-9 and TRBJ2-2; the D call from TCRdb, TRBD2, cannot be confirmed without DNA. CDR1 is SEHNR, CDR2 FQNEAQ, per germline (reference sequence). The CDR3 loop spans 16 amino acids.

The chain employs TRBV2 and TRBJ1-5; TCRdb's D gene call, TRBD1, goes unchecked for lack of DNA. CDR1 and CDR2 from the germline V gene are SNHLY and FYNNEI. The CDR3 contains 13 residues. The CDR3 here is CASRIRQGQPQHF.

The CDR3: CATSDSGTPLGPQHF. V and J are TRBV24-1 and TRBJ1-5; TCRdb returns TRBD1, unconfirmable since there is no DNA. The CDR3 totals 15 residues. From germline, CDR1 is KGHDR and CDR2 SFDVKD.